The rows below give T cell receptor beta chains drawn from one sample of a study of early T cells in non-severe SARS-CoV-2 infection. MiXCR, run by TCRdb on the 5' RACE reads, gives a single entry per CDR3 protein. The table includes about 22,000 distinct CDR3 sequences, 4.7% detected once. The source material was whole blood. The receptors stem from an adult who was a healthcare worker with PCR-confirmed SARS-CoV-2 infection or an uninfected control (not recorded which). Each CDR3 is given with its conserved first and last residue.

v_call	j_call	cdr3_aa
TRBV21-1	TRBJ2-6	CASSPEGVSSGANVLTF
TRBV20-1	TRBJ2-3	CSARDPSVGADTQYF
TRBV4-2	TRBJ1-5	CASSAGGTEQPQHF
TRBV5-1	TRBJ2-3	CASSLADTSTDTQYF
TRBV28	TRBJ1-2	CASGAEAGYTF
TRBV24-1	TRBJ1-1	CATSDWRGTEAFF
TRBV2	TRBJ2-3	CASSEAKTGWTDTQYF
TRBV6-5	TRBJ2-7	CASSYGTGPYEQYF
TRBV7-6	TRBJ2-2	CASSLRTGGNTGELFF
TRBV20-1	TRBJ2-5	CSARGNQETQYF
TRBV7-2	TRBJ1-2	CASSLMGRDSLYYGYTF
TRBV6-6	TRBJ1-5	CASSFDRGAQPQHF
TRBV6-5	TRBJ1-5	CASRKAGGLNQPQHF
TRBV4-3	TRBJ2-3	CASSQAPRGQGRTDTQYF
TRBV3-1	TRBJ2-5	CASSRDPGTGGQTQYF
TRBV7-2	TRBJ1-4	CASSPGGRVMYNEKLFF
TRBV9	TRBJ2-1	CASSPTGNSYNEQFF
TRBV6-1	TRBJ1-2	CASSLEAGYGYTF
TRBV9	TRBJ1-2	CASSPRTEKPNYGYTF
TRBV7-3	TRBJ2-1	CASSLKGGSSYNEQFF
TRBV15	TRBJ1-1	CATSSARGNPPAFF
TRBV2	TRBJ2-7	CAINRDYEQYF
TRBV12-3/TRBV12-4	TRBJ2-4	CASSPGLALQYF
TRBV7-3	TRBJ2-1	CASSFGQGEMNEQFF
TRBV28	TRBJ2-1	CASSGTGWDEQFF
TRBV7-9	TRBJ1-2	CASTNSNRDYGYTF
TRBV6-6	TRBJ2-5	CASSAGQKHQETQYF
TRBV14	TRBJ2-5	CASSLTSEDWETQYF
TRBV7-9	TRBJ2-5	CASSESRRGTQYF
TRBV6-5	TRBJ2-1	CASSNSPVNEQFF
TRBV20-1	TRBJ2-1	CSARKGGPREQFF